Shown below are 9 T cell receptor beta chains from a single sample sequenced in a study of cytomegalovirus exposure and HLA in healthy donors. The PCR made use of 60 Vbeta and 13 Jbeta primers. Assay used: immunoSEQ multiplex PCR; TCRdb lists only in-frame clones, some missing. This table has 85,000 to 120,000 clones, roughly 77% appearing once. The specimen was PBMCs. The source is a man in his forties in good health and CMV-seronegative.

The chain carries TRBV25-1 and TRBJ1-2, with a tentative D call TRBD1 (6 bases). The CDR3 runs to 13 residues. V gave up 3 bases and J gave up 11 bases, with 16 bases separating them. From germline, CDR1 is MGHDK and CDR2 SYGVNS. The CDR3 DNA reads TGTGCCAGCAGTGACCACGTACAGGGTAGATACACCTTC. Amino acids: CASSDHVQGRYTF.

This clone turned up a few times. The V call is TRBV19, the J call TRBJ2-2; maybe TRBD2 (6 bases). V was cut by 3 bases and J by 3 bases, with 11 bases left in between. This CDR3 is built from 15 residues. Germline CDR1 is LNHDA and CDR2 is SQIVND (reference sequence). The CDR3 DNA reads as TGTGCCAGTAGTATTGGGGACTCTCACACCGGGGAGCTGTTTTTT. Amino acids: CASSIGDSHTGELFF. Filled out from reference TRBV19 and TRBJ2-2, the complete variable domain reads DGGITQSPKYLFRKEGQNVTLSCEQNLNHDAMYWYRQDPGQGLRLIYYSQIVNDFQKGDIAEGYSVSREKKESFPLTVTSAQKNPTAFYLCASSIGDSHTGELFFGEGSRLTVL.

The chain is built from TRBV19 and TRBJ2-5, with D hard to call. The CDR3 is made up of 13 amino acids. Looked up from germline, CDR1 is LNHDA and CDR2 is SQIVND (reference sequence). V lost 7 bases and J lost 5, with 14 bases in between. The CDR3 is CASKSRVAETQYF. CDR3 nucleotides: TGTGCCAGTAAGAGCCGGGTGGCGGAGACCCAGTACTTC.

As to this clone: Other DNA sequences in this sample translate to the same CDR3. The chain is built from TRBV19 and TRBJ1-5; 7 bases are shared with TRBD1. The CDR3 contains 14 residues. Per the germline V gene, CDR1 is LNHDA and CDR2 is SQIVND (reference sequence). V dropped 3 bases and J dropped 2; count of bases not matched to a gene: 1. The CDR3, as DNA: TGTGCCAGTAGTATTCAGGGGGGCAATCAGCCCCAGCATTTT. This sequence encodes CASSIQGGNQPQHF.

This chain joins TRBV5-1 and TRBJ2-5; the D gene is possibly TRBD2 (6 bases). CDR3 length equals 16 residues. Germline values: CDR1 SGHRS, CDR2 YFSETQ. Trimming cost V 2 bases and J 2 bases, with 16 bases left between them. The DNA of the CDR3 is TGCGCCAGCAGCTTTGGTTCGGGCGGGGCGCAAGAGACCCAGTACTTC. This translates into CASSFGSGGAQETQYF.

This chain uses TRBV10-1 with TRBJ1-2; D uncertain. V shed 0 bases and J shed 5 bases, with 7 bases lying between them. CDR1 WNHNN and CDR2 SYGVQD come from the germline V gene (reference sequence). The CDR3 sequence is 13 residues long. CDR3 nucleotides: TGCGCCAGCAGTGAGTCGACACCTTATGGCTACACCTTC. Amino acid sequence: CASSESTPYGYTF.

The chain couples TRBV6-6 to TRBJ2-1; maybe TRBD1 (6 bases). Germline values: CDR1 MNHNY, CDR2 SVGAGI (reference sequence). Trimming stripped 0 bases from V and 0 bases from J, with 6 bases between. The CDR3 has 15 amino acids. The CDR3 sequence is CASSYSQGSYNEQFF. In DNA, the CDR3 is TGTGCCAGCAGTTACTCACAGGGCTCCTACAATGAGCAGTTCTTC.

The CDR3 protein is CSVTQGRGEKLFF. CDR3 DNA: TGCAGCGTGACACAGGGAAGAGGTGAAAAACTGTTTTTT. The V and J genes are TRBV29-1 and TRBJ1-4; D is perhaps TRBD1 (6 bases). The length of the CDR3 is 13 residues. V dropped 6 bases and J dropped 7 bases, with 15 bases sitting between them. CDR1 and CDR2 from the germline V gene are SQVTM and ANQGSEA.

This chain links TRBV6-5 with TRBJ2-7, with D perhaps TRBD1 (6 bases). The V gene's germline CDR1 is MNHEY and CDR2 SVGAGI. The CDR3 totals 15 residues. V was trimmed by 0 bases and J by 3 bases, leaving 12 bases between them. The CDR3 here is CASSYSGDTGYEQYF. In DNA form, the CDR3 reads TGTGCCAGCAGTTACTCAGGGGACACGGGCTACGAGCAGTACTTC.